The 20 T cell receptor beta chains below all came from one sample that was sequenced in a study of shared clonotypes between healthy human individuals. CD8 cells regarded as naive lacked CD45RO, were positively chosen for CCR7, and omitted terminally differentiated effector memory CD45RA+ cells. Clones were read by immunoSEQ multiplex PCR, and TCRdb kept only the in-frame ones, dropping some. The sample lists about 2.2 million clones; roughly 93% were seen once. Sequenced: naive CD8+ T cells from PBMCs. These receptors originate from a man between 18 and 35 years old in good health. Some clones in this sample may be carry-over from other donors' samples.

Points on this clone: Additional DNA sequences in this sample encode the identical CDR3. The CDR3 DNA follows: TGCGCCAGCAGCTTAGTGGGACTGGGGTCCTACGAGCAGTACTTC. Translating gives CASSLVGLGSYEQYF. V is TRBV5-1 and J is TRBJ2-7; perhaps TRBD2 as D (6 bases). V was cut by 2 bases and J by 1 base, with 13 bases left in between. Germline V lookup: CDR1 SGHRS, CDR2 YFSETQ. The CDR3 is 15 amino acids.

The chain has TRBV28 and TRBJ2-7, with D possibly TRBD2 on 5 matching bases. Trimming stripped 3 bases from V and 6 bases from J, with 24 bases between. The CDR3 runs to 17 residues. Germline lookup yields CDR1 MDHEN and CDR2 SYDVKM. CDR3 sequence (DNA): TGTGCCAGCAGTTTTACTAGATTCCGGGATCTTGTCGTCGAGCAGTACTTC. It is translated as CASSFTRFRDLVVEQYF.

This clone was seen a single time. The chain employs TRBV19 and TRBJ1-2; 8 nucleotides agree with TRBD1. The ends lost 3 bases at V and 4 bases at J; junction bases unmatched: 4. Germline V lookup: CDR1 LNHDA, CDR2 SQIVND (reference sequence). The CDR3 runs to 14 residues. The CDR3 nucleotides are TGTGCCAGTAGTATGGGACAGGCGCTCTATGGCTACACCTTC. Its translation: CASSMGQALYGYTF.

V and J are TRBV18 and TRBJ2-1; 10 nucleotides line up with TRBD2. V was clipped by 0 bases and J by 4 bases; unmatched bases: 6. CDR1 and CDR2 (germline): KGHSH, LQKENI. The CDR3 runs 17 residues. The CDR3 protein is CASSPPSTSGIYNEQFF. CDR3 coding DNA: TGTGCCAGCTCACCACCAAGTACTAGCGGGATATACAATGAGCAGTTCTTC.

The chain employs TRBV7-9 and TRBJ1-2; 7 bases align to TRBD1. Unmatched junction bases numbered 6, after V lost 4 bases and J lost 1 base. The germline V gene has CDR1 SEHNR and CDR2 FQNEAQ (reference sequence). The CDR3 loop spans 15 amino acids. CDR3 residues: CASSSTGKLNYGYTF. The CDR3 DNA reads TGTGCCAGCAGCTCGACAGGGAAACTTAACTATGGCTACACCTTC.

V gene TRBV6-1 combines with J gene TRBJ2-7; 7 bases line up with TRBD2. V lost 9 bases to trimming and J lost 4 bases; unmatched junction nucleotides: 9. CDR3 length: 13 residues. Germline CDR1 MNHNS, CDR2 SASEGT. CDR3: CASGLGGKYEQYF. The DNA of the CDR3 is TGTGCCAGTGGTCTCGGGGGGAAGTACGAGCAGTACTTC.

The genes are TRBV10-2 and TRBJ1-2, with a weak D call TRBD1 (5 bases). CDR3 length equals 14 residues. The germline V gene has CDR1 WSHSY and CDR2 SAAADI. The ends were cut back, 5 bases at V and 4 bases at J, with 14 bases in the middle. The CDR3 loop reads CASSQTGTAYGYTF. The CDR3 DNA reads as TGCGCCAGCAGTCAGACGGGGACCGCCTATGGCTACACCTTC.

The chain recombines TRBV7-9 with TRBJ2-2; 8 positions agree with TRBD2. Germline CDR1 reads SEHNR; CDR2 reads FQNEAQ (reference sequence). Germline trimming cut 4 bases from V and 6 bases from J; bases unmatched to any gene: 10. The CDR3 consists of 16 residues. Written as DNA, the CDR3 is TGTGCCAGCAGCTCCGGGGGGGGAGACAGTGCCGGGGAGCTGTTTTTT. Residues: CASSSGGGDSAGELFF.

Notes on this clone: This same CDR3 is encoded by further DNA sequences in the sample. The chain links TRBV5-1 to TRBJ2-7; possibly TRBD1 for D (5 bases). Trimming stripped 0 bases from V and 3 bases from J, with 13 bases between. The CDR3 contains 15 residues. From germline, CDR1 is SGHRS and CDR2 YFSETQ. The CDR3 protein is CASSLAGLGSYEQYF. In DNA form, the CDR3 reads TGCGCCAGCAGCTTGGCAGGGTTGGGTAGCTACGAGCAGTACTTC.

CDR3 amino acids: CASTTRGLAPYNEQFF. In DNA form, the CDR3 reads TGTGCCAGCACCACCCGGGGACTAGCGCCGTACAATGAGCAGTTCTTC. The V gene is TRBV27, the J gene TRBJ2-1; 10 bases agree with TRBD2. V gave up 7 bases and J gave up 4 bases; unmatched junction bases: 10. The CDR3 sequence is 16 residues long. Germline V gene sequence: CDR1 MNHEY, CDR2 SMNVEV (reference sequence).

The CDR3 DNA reads as TGTGCCAGCAGTGTTTCTAGGGCTGATGGCTACACCTTC. This codes for CASSVSRADGYTF. The J gene is TRBJ1-2, the V gene TRBV2; D uncertain. This CDR3 spans 13 amino acids. Germline V CDR1 and CDR2: SNHLY, FYNNEI. Trimming removed 4 bases from V and 6 bases from J, with 12 bases in between.

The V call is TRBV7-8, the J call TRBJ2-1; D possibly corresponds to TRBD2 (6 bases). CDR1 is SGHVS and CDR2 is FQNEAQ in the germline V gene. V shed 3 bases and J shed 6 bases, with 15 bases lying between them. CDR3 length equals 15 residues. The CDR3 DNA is TGTGCCAGCAGCTTTCAGGAGGGCCGGGTCAATGAGCAGTTCTTC. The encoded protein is CASSFQEGRVNEQFF.

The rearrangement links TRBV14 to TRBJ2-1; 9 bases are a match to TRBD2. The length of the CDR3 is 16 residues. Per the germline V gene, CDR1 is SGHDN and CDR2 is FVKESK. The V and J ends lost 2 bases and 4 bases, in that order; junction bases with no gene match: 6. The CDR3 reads CASSQRGLAKYNEQFF. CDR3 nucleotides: TGTGCCAGCAGCCAACGGGGACTAGCAAAATACAATGAGCAGTTCTTC.

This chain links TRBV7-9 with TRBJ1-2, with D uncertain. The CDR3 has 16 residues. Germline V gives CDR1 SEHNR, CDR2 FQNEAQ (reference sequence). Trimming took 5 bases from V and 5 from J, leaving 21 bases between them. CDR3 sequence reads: CASSRSAGPSGYGYTF. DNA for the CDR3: TGTGCCAGCAGCCGATCGGCCGGCCCCTCGGGGTATGGCTACACCTTC.

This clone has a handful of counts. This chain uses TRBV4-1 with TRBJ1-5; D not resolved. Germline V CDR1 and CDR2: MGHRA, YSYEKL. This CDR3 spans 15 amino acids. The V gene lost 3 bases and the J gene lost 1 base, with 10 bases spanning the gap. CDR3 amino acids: CASSHYLGSNQPQHF. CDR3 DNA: TGCGCCAGCAGCCATTACCTTGGGAGCAATCAGCCCCAGCATTTT.

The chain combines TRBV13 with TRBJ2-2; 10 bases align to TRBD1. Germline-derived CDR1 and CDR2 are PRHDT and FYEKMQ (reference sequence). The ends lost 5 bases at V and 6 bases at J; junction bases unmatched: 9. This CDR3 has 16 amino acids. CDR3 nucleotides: TGTGCCAGCAGCCCACGGGGACAGGGGTTACCCGGGGAGCTGTTTTTT. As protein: CASSPRGQGLPGELFF. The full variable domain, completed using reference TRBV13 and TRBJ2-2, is AAGVIQSPRHLIKEKRETATLKCYPIPRHDTVYWYQQGPGQDPQFLISFYEKMQSDKGSIPDRFSAQQFSDYHSELNMSSLELGDSALYFCASSPRGQGLPGELFFGEGSRLTVL.

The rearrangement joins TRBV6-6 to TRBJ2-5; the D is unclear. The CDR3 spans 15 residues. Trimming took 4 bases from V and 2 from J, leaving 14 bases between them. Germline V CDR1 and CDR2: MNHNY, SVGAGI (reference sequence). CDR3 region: CASSSMPVAQETQYF. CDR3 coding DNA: TGTGCCAGCAGTTCAATGCCGGTAGCACAAGAGACCCAGTACTTC.

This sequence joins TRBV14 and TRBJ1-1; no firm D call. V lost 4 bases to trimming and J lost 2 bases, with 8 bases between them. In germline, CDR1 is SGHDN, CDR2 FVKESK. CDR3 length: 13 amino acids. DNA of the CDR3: TGTGCCAGCAGCCCCGGTGGCAACACTGAAGCTTTCTTT. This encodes CASSPGGNTEAFF.

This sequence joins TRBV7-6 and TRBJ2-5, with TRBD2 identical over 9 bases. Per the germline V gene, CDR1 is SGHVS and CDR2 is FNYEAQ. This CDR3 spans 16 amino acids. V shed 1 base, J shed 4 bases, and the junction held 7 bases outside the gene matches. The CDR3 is CASSLEAGGGVETQYF. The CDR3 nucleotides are TGTGCCAGCAGCTTAGAAGCGGGAGGAGGGGTAGAGACCCAGTACTTC.

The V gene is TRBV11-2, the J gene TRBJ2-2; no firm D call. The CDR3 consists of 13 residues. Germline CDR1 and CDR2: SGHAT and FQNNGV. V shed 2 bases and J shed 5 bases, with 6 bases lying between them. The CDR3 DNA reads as TGTGCCAGCAGCTTATCCCGAACCGGGGAGCTGTTTTTT. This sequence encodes CASSLSRTGELFF.